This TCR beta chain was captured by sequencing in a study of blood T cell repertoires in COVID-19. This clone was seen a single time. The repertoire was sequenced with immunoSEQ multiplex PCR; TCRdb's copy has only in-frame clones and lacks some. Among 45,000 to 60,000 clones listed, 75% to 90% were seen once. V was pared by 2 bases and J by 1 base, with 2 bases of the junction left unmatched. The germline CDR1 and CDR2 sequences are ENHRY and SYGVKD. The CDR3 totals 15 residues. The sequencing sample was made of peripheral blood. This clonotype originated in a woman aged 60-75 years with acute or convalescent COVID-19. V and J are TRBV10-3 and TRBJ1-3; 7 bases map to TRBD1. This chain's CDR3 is CAISEDRASGNTIYF. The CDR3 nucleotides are TGTGCCATCAGTGAGGACAGGGCATCTGGAAACACCATATATTTT.